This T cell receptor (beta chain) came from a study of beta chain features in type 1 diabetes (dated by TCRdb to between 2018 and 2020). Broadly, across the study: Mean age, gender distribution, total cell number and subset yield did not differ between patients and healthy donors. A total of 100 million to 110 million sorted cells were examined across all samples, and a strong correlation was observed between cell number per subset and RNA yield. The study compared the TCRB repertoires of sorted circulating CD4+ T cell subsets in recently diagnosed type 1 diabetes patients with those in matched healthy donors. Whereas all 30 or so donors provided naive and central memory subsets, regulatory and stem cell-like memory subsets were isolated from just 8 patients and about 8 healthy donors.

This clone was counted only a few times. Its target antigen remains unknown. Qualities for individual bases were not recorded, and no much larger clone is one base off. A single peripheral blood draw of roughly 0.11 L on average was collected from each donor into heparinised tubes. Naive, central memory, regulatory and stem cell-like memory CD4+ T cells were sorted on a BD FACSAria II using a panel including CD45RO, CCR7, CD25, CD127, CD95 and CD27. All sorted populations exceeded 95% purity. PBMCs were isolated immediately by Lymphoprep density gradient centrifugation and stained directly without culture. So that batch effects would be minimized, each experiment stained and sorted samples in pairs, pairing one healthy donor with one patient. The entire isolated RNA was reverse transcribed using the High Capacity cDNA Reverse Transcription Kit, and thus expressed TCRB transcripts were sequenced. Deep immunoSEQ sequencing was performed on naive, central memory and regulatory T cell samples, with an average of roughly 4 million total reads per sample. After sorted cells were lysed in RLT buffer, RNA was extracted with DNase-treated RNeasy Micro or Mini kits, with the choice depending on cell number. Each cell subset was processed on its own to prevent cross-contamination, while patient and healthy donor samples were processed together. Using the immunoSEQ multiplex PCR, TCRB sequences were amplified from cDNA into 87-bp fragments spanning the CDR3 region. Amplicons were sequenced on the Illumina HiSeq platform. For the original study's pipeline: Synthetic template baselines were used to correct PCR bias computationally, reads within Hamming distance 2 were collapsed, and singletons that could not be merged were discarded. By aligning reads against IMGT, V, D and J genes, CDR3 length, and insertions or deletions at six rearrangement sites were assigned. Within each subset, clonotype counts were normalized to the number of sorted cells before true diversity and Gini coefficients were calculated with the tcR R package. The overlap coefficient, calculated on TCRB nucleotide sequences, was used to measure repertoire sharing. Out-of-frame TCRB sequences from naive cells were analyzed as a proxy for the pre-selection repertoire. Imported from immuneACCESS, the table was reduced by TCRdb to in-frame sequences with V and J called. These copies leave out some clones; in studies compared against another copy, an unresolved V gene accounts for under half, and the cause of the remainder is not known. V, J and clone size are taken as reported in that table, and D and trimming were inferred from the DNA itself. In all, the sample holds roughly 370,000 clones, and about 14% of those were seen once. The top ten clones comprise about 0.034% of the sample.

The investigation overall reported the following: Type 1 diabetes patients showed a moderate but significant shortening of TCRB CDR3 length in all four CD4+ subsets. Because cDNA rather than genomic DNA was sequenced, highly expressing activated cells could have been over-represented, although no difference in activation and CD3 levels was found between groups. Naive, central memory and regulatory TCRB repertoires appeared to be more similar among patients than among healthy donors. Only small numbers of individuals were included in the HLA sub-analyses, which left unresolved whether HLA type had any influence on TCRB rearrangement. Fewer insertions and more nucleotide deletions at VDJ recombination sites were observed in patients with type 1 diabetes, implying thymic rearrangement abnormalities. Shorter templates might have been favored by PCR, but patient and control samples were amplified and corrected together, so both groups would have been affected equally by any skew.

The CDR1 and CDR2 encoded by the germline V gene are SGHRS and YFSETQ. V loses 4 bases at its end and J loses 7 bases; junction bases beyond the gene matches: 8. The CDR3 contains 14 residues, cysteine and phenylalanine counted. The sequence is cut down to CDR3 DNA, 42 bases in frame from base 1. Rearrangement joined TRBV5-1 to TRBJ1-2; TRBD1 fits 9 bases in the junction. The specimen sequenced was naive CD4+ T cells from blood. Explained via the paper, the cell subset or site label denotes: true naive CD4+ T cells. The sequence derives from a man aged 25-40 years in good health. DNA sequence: TGCGCCAGCAGCATCCGGGACAGGGCCTCTGGCTACACCTTC. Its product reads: CASSIRDRASGYTF. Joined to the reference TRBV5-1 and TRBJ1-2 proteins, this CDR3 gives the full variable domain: KAGVTQTPRYLIKTRGQQVTLSCSPISGHRSVSWYQQTPGQGLQFLFEYFSETQRNKGNFPGRFSGRQFSNSRSEMNVSTLELGDSALYLCASSIRDRASGYTFGSGTRLTVV.